A single sample is the source of the 18 T cell receptor beta chains below, sequenced in a study of Ad26.COV2.S vaccination and SARS-CoV-2 variants. Treatment defined: roughly 18 received Ad26.COV2.S at low or high dose, single or two shots; about 5 received placebo; per-sample allocation not given. Collection of the samples took place on day 63 after the first injection of vaccine or placebo. Libraries were prepared by immunoSEQ multiplex PCR; TCRdb keeps only in-frame clonotypes and omits some of them. The table records approximately 460,000 clones, 80% to 90% of them present only once. This specimen was peripheral blood, taken in a trial of Ad26.COV2.S vaccine versus placebo. These receptors were obtained from a person aged 18 to 65 who received the Ad26.COV2.S COVID-19 vaccine or a placebo.

About this clone: Within the sample, other DNA sequences also encode this same CDR3. This chain uses TRBV7-2 with TRBJ2-2; the D gene is possibly TRBD1 (5 bases). This CDR3 is built from 13 residues. CDR1 and CDR2 (germline): SGHTA, FQGNSA. Trimming removed 5 bases at V and 4 bases at J, with 8 bases between. The CDR3 coding sequence is TGTGCCAGCAGCCTCAGGGTCACCGGGGAGCTGTTTTTT. It encodes CASSLRVTGELFF.

J is TRBJ2-3 and V is TRBV19, with a tentative D call TRBD2 (6 bases). Looked up from germline, CDR1 is LNHDA and CDR2 is SQIVND (reference sequence). Trimming pared 3 bases from V and 0 bases from J, leaving 10 bases between. CDR3 length: 15 amino acids. CDR3 amino acids: CASSIRDSSTDTQYF. As DNA, the CDR3 is TGTGCCAGTAGTATTCGGGACTCGAGCACAGATACGCAGTATTTT.

V and J are TRBV27 and TRBJ1-3; D call uncertain. The CDR3 extends over 16 amino acids. Germline CDR1 reads MNHEY; CDR2 reads SMNVEV (reference sequence). The ends were cut back, 5 bases at V and 4 bases at J, with 18 bases in the middle. Written as DNA, the CDR3 is TGTGCCAGCAGTCCCGGTCGACCAACGGGGGGAAACACCATATATTTT. Residues: CASSPGRPTGGNTIYF.

This chain connects TRBV21-1 to TRBJ1-4. TRBV21-1 is a recognized pseudogene. This CDR3 comprises 19 residues. The CDR3 loop reads CASSNGANTTRLTNEKLFF. CDR3 DNA sequence: TGTGCCAGCAGCAACGGGGCCAACACTACCCGGTTGACTAATGAAAAACTGTTTTTT.

V gene TRBV27 combines with J gene TRBJ1-2; a possible D gene is TRBD1 (5 bases). Looked up from germline, CDR1 is MNHEY and CDR2 is SMNVEV (reference sequence). The V and J ends lost 3 bases and 4 bases respectively, with 6 bases between them. The CDR3 loop spans 12 amino acids. In DNA form, the CDR3 reads TGTGCCAGCAGTTTCCAGGGCTATGGCTACACCTTC. It specifies CASSFQGYGYTF.

The chain combines TRBV7-8 with TRBJ1-6; D unresolved. The CDR3 has 13 amino acids. Germline loops: CDR1 SGHVS, CDR2 FQNEAQ. V gave up 1 base and J gave up 15 bases, with 13 bases separating them. The CDR3 nucleotides read TGTGCCAGCAGCTTAGGCCGCACAGAGGTCCTCCACTTT. This codes for CASSLGRTEVLHF.

CDR3 residues: CASSLVEAPGSEQFF. CDR3 nucleotide sequence: TGTGCCAGCAGCTTAGTAGAGGCGCCGGGCTCTGAGCAGTTCTTC. The chain has TRBV7-9 and TRBJ2-1; D gene unclear. The CDR3 runs to 15 residues. Trimming removed 1 base from V and 9 bases from J, with 16 bases in between. Germline assignment: CDR1 SEHNR and CDR2 FQNEAQ (reference sequence).

This sequence joins TRBV3-1 (or the pseudogene TRBV3-2) and TRBJ2-1; no clear D gene. Per germline, CDR1 LGHDT and CDR2 YNNKEL (reference sequence). Trimming took off 2 bases at V and 0 bases at J, with 8 bases between the two ends. The CDR3 loop spans 15 amino acids. The CDR3 nucleotides read TGTGCCAGCAGCCAACTCAGAAGCTCCTACAATGAGCAGTTCTTC. Its protein product is CASSQLRSSYNEQFF.

This rearrangement joins TRBV10-2 to TRBJ1-2; 9 nucleotides line up with TRBD1. J gave up 7 bases and V 7 bases, and 10 bases lay outside the gene matches. Germline V gene lookup returns CDR1 WSHSY and CDR2 SAAADI. The CDR3 has 14 residues. DNA for the CDR3: TGCGCCAGCAAGAGCCCGGGACAGGGAGGTGGCTACACCTTC. This encodes CASKSPGQGGGYTF.

This clone was recorded many times. The chain recombines TRBV28 with TRBJ2-3, with a tentative D call TRBD2 (6 bases). Looked up from germline, CDR1 is MDHEN and CDR2 is SYDVKM. V lost 2 bases to trimming and J lost 2 bases, with 11 bases between them. CDR3 length: 15 residues. CDR3 sequence reads: CASSLTGENTDTQYF. For the CDR3, the DNA is TGTGCCAGCAGTTTAACGGGGGAAAACACAGATACGCAGTATTTT.

The chain carries TRBV13 and TRBJ2-5; 11 bases align to TRBD1. CDR1 PRHDT and CDR2 FYEKMQ come from the germline V gene (reference sequence). Losses at the gene ends were 5 bases for V and 4 bases for J; bases not matched to a gene: 12. The CDR3 is made up of 17 amino acids. In nucleotides, the CDR3 is TGTGCCAGCAGCCTGGGACAGGGGGGCTCGGGTGGAGAGACCCAGTACTTC. Protein product: CASSLGQGGSGGETQYF.

The chain links TRBV7-8 to TRBJ2-3; tentative D call: TRBD1 (6 bases). There are 13 residues in the CDR3. Germline V gives CDR1 SGHVS, CDR2 FQNEAQ. Trimming stripped 6 bases from V and 4 bases from J, with 11 bases between. In DNA form, the CDR3 reads TGTGCCAGCAGGCGGACAGCCTCAGATACGCAGTATTTT. This gives the protein CASRRTASDTQYF.

The genes are TRBV4-2 and TRBJ2-7, with TRBD1 as a possible D gene (6 bases). Trimming shortened V by 0 bases and J by 3 bases, and 12 bases separated the two germline ends. CDR1 and CDR2 from the germline V gene are LGHNA and YNFKEQ. The CDR3 covers 15 residues. CDR3 bases: TGTGCCAGCAGCCAAGATTCGGACAGAAACTACGAGCAGTACTTC. This gives the protein CASSQDSDRNYEQYF.

Here the CDR3 reads CASSLTGSGGNEQFF. CDR3 nucleotides: TGTGCCAGCAGCCTGACAGGGAGCGGGGGCAATGAGCAGTTCTTC. The chain has TRBV9 and TRBJ2-1, with D tentatively TRBD2 (8 bases). The CDR3 spans 15 residues. Germline assignment: CDR1 SGDLS and CDR2 YYNGEE. Trimming pared 4 bases from V and 6 bases from J, leaving 17 bases between.

The table lists this clone with a count of one. This chain connects TRBV11-2 to TRBJ2-5; 13 nucleotides align to TRBD2. CDR1 SGHAT and CDR2 FQNNGV come from the germline V gene. With 1 base clipped from V and 4 bases from J, the junction kept 9 bases outside the gene matches. The CDR3 covers 18 residues. The CDR3 spells CASSLGTSGGRGRETQYF. CDR3 coding DNA: TGTGCCAGCAGCTTAGGGACTAGCGGGGGCCGAGGGAGAGAGACCCAGTACTTC. The entire variable domain, with the rest obtained from reference TRBV11-2 and TRBJ2-5, is as follows: EAGVAQSPRYKIIEKRQSVAFWCNPISGHATLYWYQQILGQGPKLLIQFQNNGVVDDSQLPKDRFSAERLKGVDSTLKIQPAKLEDSAVYLCASSLGTSGGRGRETQYFGPGTRLLVL.

The chain links TRBV6-5 to TRBJ2-7; D gene ambiguous. The V and J ends lost 0 bases and 0 bases respectively, with 9 bases between them. This CDR3 is 15 amino acids long. Per the germline V gene, CDR1 is MNHEY and CDR2 is SVGAGI. This CDR3 reads CASSYSAQFSYEQYF. Here the CDR3 DNA reads TGTGCCAGCAGTTACTCGGCCCAGTTCTCCTACGAGCAGTACTTC.

The chain combines TRBV4-1 with TRBJ2-3, with 10 nucleotides matching TRBD2. Losses at the gene ends were 2 bases for V and 10 bases for J; bases not matched to a gene: 12. Germline loops: CDR1 MGHRA, CDR2 YSYEKL. The length of the CDR3 is 16 residues. The CDR3: CASSQSLASGGYSQYF. For the CDR3, the DNA is TGCGCCAGCAGCCAAAGTTTGGCTAGCGGGGGATACTCGCAGTATTTT.

The J gene is TRBJ2-3, the V gene TRBV23-1; tentative D call: TRBD1 (5 bases). TRBV23-1 is flagged as an ORF with uncertain function. The CDR3 runs to 19 residues. V was trimmed by 4 bases and J by 0 bases, leaving 23 bases between them. CDR3 sequence: CASSPVGQAPFSSTDTQYF. The CDR3 nucleotides read TGCGCCAGCAGTCCCGTGGGGCAGGCCCCTTTCTCTAGCACAGATACGCAGTATTTT.